Shown below are 16 T cell receptor beta chains from a single sample sequenced in a study of blood T cell repertoires in COVID-19 (dated by TCRdb to the early 2020s). The library was built by means of the immunoSEQ multiplex PCR assay. Imported from immuneACCESS, the table was reduced by TCRdb to in-frame sequences with V and J called. These copies leave out some clones; in studies compared against another copy, an unresolved V gene accounts for under half, and the cause of the remainder is not known. This sample is represented by more than 15,000 clones; 91% of them were singletons. The ten largest clones represent roughly 4.2% of the sample. The sample comprised peripheral blood. These receptors originate from a human donor in a cohort sampled during active COVID-19.

This chain uses TRBV7-2 with TRBJ1-2; the match to TRBD1 covers 9 bases. The CDR3 consists of 15 residues. Germline CDR1 SGHTA, CDR2 FQGNSA. V trimming: 1 base; J trimming: 8 bases; junction bases outside the gene matches: 8. This CDR3 reads CASSLGDRAWGGYTF. The CDR3 DNA reads TGTGCCAGCAGCTTAGGGGACAGGGCTTGGGGAGGCTACACCTTC.

The genes are TRBV19 and TRBJ2-3, with D possibly TRBD2 on 5 matching bases. This CDR3 comprises 14 residues. Trimming shortened V by 2 bases and J by 6 bases, and 12 bases separated the two germline ends. Per germline, CDR1 LNHDA and CDR2 SQIVND (reference sequence). The CDR3 region is CASSIIGERDTQYF. The CDR3 coding sequence is TGTGCCAGTAGTATAATCGGGGAGAGGGATACGCAGTATTTT. The full variable domain, in which reference TRBV19 and TRBJ2-3 provide the parts outside the CDR3, is DGGITQSPKYLFRKEGQNVTLSCEQNLNHDAMYWYRQDPGQGLRLIYYSQIVNDFQKGDIAEGYSVSREKKESFPLTVTSAQKNPTAFYLCASSIIGERDTQYFGPGTRLTVL.

This sequence joins TRBV28 and TRBJ1-6; no firm D call. This CDR3 comprises 14 residues. The V gene lost 6 bases and the J gene lost 7 bases, with 13 bases spanning the gap. Per germline, CDR1 MDHEN and CDR2 SYDVKM. The CDR3 coding sequence is TGTGCCAGCAGCGGAGGAGCGGCCAATTCACCCCTCCACTTT. Protein product: CASSGGAANSPLHF.

This clone has a handful of counts. The rearrangement joins TRBV27 to TRBJ1-2; D might be TRBD1 (6 bases). Trimming shortened V by 6 bases and J by 6 bases, and 20 bases separated the two germline ends. Germline V CDR1 and CDR2: MNHEY, SMNVEV (reference sequence). This CDR3 is 15 amino acids long. This CDR3 reads CASRSWGRGSDGYTF. The CDR3 coding sequence is TGTGCCAGCAGAAGTTGGGGGAGGGGGAGTGATGGCTACACCTTC.

The V and J genes are TRBV15 and TRBJ2-2; 8 positions match TRBD1. Germline trimming cut 5 bases from V and 6 bases from J; bases unmatched to any gene: 8. Germline V lookup: CDR1 LNHNV, CDR2 YYDKDF (reference sequence). This CDR3 spans 15 amino acids. The chain's CDR3 is CATSWETGAPGELFF. The CDR3 bases are TGTGCCACCAGCTGGGAGACAGGGGCCCCCGGGGAGCTGTTTTTT.

This chain links TRBV2 with TRBJ1-5, with no clear D. V lost 4 bases and J lost 4, with 14 bases in between. CDR1 is SNHLY and CDR2 is FYNNEI in the germline V gene. The CDR3 length is 15 residues. The CDR3 loop is CASSGPTTTNQPQHF. The DNA for the CDR3 is TGTGCCAGCAGTGGACCGACGACAACTAATCAGCCCCAGCATTTT.

This clone turned up a few times. The junction differs from germline at one of its ends, possibly a read error. The chain carries TRBV7-2 and TRBJ1-3, with D unresolved. The length of the CDR3 is 14 residues. Germline V gene data show CDR1 as SGHTA and CDR2 as FQGNSA. CDR3: CASTLDLTGNTIYF. CDR3 sequence (DNA): TGTGCCAGCACCTTAGACCTAACTGGAAACACCATATATTTT.

The CDR3 nucleotides read TGTGCCACTGAGCCGGGACAGGGAACCTACGAGCAGTACTTC. This codes for CATEPGQGTYEQYF. The chain has TRBV19 and TRBJ2-7, with 9 positions matching TRBD1. The CDR3 contains 14 residues. Germline assignment: CDR1 LNHDA and CDR2 SQIVND (reference sequence). V shed 10 bases, J shed 2 bases, and the junction held 9 bases outside the gene matches. Looking up the rest from reference TRBV19 and TRBJ2-7 gives the full variable domain: DGGITQSPKYLFRKEGQNVTLSCEQNLNHDAMYWYRQDPGQGLRLIYYSQIVNDFQKGDIAEGYSVSREKKESFPLTVTSAQKNPTAFYLCATEPGQGTYEQYFGPGTRLTVT.

This chain joins TRBV19 and TRBJ1-1; tentative D call: TRBD1 (5 bases). Germline lookup yields CDR1 LNHDA and CDR2 SQIVND (reference sequence). CDR3 length: 14 amino acids. V gave up 5 bases and J gave up 4 bases, with 14 bases separating them. CDR3 amino acids: CASSGQGKGTEAFF. The CDR3 DNA reads as TGTGCCAGTAGTGGGCAGGGTAAGGGCACTGAAGCTTTCTTT.

V is TRBV9 and J is TRBJ2-7; no reliable D call. With 3 bases removed from V and 3 bases from J, the gap between germline ends came to 13 bases. The CDR3 contains 14 residues. Germline CDR1 reads SGDLS; CDR2 reads YYNGEE. CDR3 residues: CASSGRRDFYEQYF. In DNA form, the CDR3 reads TGTGCCAGCAGCGGTCGAAGAGACTTCTACGAGCAGTACTTC.

The chain employs TRBV5-1 and TRBJ2-7; D unresolved. This CDR3 is built from 14 residues. Trimming stripped 4 bases from V and 3 bases from J, with 14 bases between. The germline V gene encodes CDR1 SGHRS and CDR2 YFSETQ. CDR3 nucleotides: TGCGCCAGCAGCCCGCGTCCGAACAGCTACGAGCAGTACTTC. This encodes CASSPRPNSYEQYF.

The CDR3 loop reads CASIGTSQYF. In DNA form, the CDR3 reads TGTGCCAGCATAGGGACTTCGCAGTATTTT. V is TRBV25-1 and J is TRBJ2-3; D may be TRBD2 (6 bases). Germline V CDR1 and CDR2: MGHDK, SYGVNS. V was trimmed by 7 bases and J by 10 bases, leaving 9 bases between them. The CDR3 is made up of 10 amino acids.

The chain employs TRBV6-1 and TRBJ2-6; TRBD1 matches at 8 bases. Per germline, CDR1 MNHNS and CDR2 SASEGT. The junction had 2 bases not matched to a gene; V was cut back by 2 bases and J by 2 bases. This CDR3 is 16 amino acids long. The CDR3 DNA reads as TGTGCCAGCAGTGAACTCAGGGGGCCTGGGGCCAACGTCCTGACTTTC. Translating it yields CASSELRGPGANVLTF.

CDR3 in amino acids: CASSPRGGQGGRVRNEQFF. The DNA for the CDR3 is TGTGCCAGCAGCCCGAGGGGCGGACAGGGAGGGAGGGTTCGGAATGAGCAGTTCTTC. The chain is built from TRBV11-2 and TRBJ2-1; D may be TRBD1 (8 bases). CDR1 and CDR2 (germline): SGHAT, FQNNGV. This CDR3 has 19 residues. Trimming removed 5 bases at V and 7 bases at J, with 30 bases between.

The V and J genes are TRBV11-2 and TRBJ2-1, with D perhaps matching TRBD1 (5 bases). CDR3 size: 13 residues. Germline CDR1 reads SGHAT; CDR2 reads FQNNGV. V dropped 6 bases and J dropped 3 bases, with 9 bases sitting between them. The chain's CDR3 is CASRPDSYNEQFF. CDR3 coding DNA: TGTGCCAGCAGGCCAGACAGCTACAATGAGCAGTTCTTC.

V and J are TRBV30 and TRBJ1-2, with 7 bases matching TRBD1. The germline V gene encodes CDR1 GTSNPN and CDR2 SVGIG (reference sequence). This CDR3 has 14 residues. V shed 6 bases, J shed 4 bases, and the junction held 11 bases outside the gene matches. DNA of the CDR3: TGTGCCTGTTACAGGGACAGCGCACCCTATGGCTACACCTTC. Protein sequence: CACYRDSAPYGYTF.